Listed here are 20 T cell receptor beta chains from one sample, sequenced in a study of T cells in Graves' hyperthyroidism and ophthalmopathy. Amplified TCR beta CDR3 regions came from RNA transcripts. During a first-round RT-PCR of the TCR CDR3, the HTBI primer set was used. TCRdb reprocessed the multiplex PCR reads via MiXCR and lists one record per CDR3 protein. This sample yields more than 550,000 distinct CDR3 sequences, of which roughly 20% are seen a single time; over 15% belongs to the top ten. Sequenced material: blood. These receptors came from a woman in her forties or fifties with Graves' hyperthyroidism that later progressed to Graves' ophthalmopathy.

This clonotype was picked up many times. The rearrangement links TRBV20-1 to TRBJ2-1; 7 bases are a match to TRBD2. V dropped 3 bases and J dropped 0; count of bases not matched to a gene: 5. Germline V CDR1 and CDR2: DFQATT, SNEGSKA (reference sequence). CDR3 length equals 15 residues. The CDR3 bases are TGCAGTGCTAGTTCGGGGGGTGCCTCCTACAATGAGCAGTTCTTC. Translating gives CSASSGGASYNEQFF.

Many counts were recorded for this clonotype. The chain links TRBV2 to TRBJ1-1; no clear D gene. Germline lookup yields CDR1 SNHLY and CDR2 FYNNEI. Trimming left V 1 base short and J 7 bases short, with 7 bases between. The CDR3 runs 12 residues. The CDR3 DNA sequence: TGTGCCAGCAGTGAAGAACGGATTGAAGCTTTCTTT. It codes for CASSEERIEAFF.

The sample holds a few counts of this clonotype. The chain couples TRBV15 to TRBJ2-1, with D possibly matching TRBD2 (5 bases). The germline CDR1 and CDR2 sequences are LNHNV and YYDKDF (reference sequence). Deletions cut 3 bases from V and 0 bases from J, with 6 bases between. CDR3 length: 14 residues. Here the CDR3 reads CATSSGDSYNEQFF. As DNA, the CDR3 is TGTGCCACCAGCAGCGGGGACTCCTACAATGAGCAGTTCTTC.

This clonotype was seen ten or more times. The gene calls are TRBV11-2 and TRBJ2-1; 9 positions agree with TRBD2. The CDR3 sequence is 17 residues long. V dropped 5 bases and J dropped 2; count of bases not matched to a gene: 10. Germline V lookup: CDR1 SGHAT, CDR2 FQNNGV. The CDR3 DNA follows: TGTGCCAGCAGCCTTCTATCCGGGACTAGCCCCTACAATGAGCAGTTCTTC. This encodes CASSLLSGTSPYNEQFF.

There are many counts of this clonotype. The CDR3 protein is CASSLKLNEKLFF. The CDR3 region has the DNA TGTGCCAGCAGTTTAAAACTTAATGAAAAACTGTTTTTT. V gene TRBV2 combines with J gene TRBJ1-4; D not resolved. V was clipped by 5 bases and J by 4 bases, with 8 bases between them. The CDR3 totals 13 residues. Germline CDR1 SNHLY, CDR2 FYNNEI. The complete variable domain, with remaining parts taken from reference TRBV2 and TRBJ1-4, reads EPEVTQTPSHQVTQMGQEVILRCVPISNHLYFYWYRQILGQKVEFLVSFYNNEISEKSEIFDDQFSVERPDGSNFTLKIRSTKLEDSAMYFCASSLKLNEKLFFGSGTQLSVL.

As concerns this clonotype: This may be a read error: a much more frequent sequence differs by one nucleotide. CDR3 region: CASSDPKTSGKKLFF. CDR3 DNA: TGTGCCAGCAGTGATCCCAAGACCTCAGGGAAAAAACTGTTTTTT. The chain carries TRBV2 and TRBJ1-4, with TRBD1 as a possible D gene (5 bases). V was cut by 3 bases and J by 9 bases, with 17 bases left in between. The germline V gene has CDR1 SNHLY and CDR2 FYNNEI. The CDR3 runs 15 residues.

This chain connects TRBV15 to TRBJ1-5; no reliable D call. V lost 0 bases, J lost 9 bases, and 12 bases lay in between. The CDR3 consists of 14 residues. Germline loops: CDR1 LNHNV, CDR2 YYDKDF (reference sequence). Here the CDR3 DNA reads TGTGCCACCAGCAGAGATGAACCAGGCGGGCCCCAGCATTTT. This translates into CATSRDEPGGPQHF.

The CDR3 is CASSPTGNDQPQHF. The CDR3 DNA follows: TGCGCCAGCAGCCCGACGGGGAATGATCAGCCCCAGCATTTT. The chain uses TRBV5-1 and TRBJ1-5; the D is unclear. Trimming removed 4 bases at V and 5 bases at J, with 13 bases between. Germline V gene lookup returns CDR1 SGHRS and CDR2 YFSETQ. CDR3 length: 14 residues.

This clonotype has at least ten counts. The chain links TRBV7-6 to TRBJ2-3; 12 bases are a match to TRBD2. V shed 1 base, J shed 4 bases, and the junction held 3 bases outside the gene matches. Germline assignment: CDR1 SGHVS and CDR2 FNYEAQ. CDR3 length: 16 amino acids. The CDR3 sequence: CASSLVRLAGADTQYF. CDR3 nucleotide sequence: TGTGCCAGCAGCTTAGTCCGACTAGCGGGGGCAGATACGCAGTATTTT. Full variable domain (outside the CDR3, taken from reference TRBV7-6 and TRBJ2-3): GAGVSQSPRYKVTKRGQDVALRCDPISGHVSLYWYRQALGQGPEFLTYFNYEAQQDKSGLPNDRFSAERPEGSISTLTIQRTEQRDSAMYRCASSLVRLAGADTQYFGPGTRLTVL.

The table lists this clonotype with many counts. Germline and junction disagree at one end, which may indicate a read error. This chain links TRBV5-1 with TRBJ1-5, with D uncertain. Germline V CDR1 and CDR2: SGHRS, YFSETQ. The CDR3 runs 14 residues. The CDR3 DNA reads as TGTGCCAGCTCACCAGGTTCGAGCAATCAGCCCCAGCATTTT. Protein: CASSPGSSNQPQHF. The complete variable domain, with remaining parts taken from reference TRBV5-1 and TRBJ1-5, reads KAGVTQTPRYLIKTRGQQVTLSCSPISGHRSVSWYQQTPGQGLQFLFEYFSETQRNKGNFPGRFSGRQFSNSRSEMNVSTLELGDSALYLCASSPGSSNQPQHFGDGTRLSIL.

This clonotype was counted a few times. This chain links TRBV4-1 with TRBJ2-1; TRBD1 matches 11 bases. CDR1 is MGHRA, CDR2 YSYEKL, per germline. V lost 4 bases to trimming and J lost 5 bases; unmatched junction nucleotides: 7. CDR3 size: 16 residues. CDR3: CASSLRTGGIDNEQFF. The CDR3 bases are TGCGCCAGCAGCCTAAGGACAGGGGGCATCGACAATGAGCAGTTCTTC.

Only a few counts were recorded for this clonotype. DNA of the CDR3: TGCGCCAGCAGCCAAGAGGACAGGATGGGTGAAAAACTGTTTTTT. Protein product: CASSQEDRMGEKLFF. The chain uses TRBV4-1 and TRBJ1-4; 7 nucleotides agree with TRBD1. This CDR3 is 15 amino acids long. Germline CDR1 and CDR2: MGHRA and YSYEKL. With 0 bases clipped from V and 7 bases from J, the junction kept 5 bases outside the gene matches.

The gene calls are TRBV7-9 and TRBJ2-5, with D uncertain. V was shortened by 3 bases and J by 5 bases, with 7 bases between the two germline ends. Germline V gene data show CDR1 as SEHNR and CDR2 as FQNEAQ (reference sequence). CDR3 length: 12 amino acids. The DNA of the CDR3 is TGTGCCAGCAGCTTTGTCGTGGAGACCCAGTACTTC. Residues: CASSFVVETQYF.

This clonotype was counted many times. V and J are TRBV6-1 and TRBJ2-3; maybe TRBD2 (7 bases). CDR3 length: 19 residues. Deletions cut 5 bases from V and 0 bases from J, with 24 bases between. Germline assignment: CDR1 MNHNS and CDR2 SASEGT. DNA for the CDR3: TGTGCCAGCAGTCTCAATATCCGGGGGGCCCCTGCTAGCACAGATACGCAGTATTTT. Protein sequence: CASSLNIRGAPASTDTQYF.

The chain employs TRBV2 and TRBJ1-6; possibly TRBD1 for D (5 bases). The ends were cut back, 5 bases at V and 3 bases at J, with 8 bases in the middle. CDR1 SNHLY and CDR2 FYNNEI come from the germline V gene. CDR3 size: 14 residues. The CDR3 here is CASSRGSYNSPLHF. The CDR3 nucleotides are TGTGCCAGCAGTAGGGGCAGCTATAATTCACCCCTCCACTTT.

This clonotype occurred many times. V usage is TRBV3-1 and J usage is TRBJ2-1, with 7 bases lining up with TRBD1. With 5 bases clipped from V and 6 bases from J, the junction kept 10 bases outside the gene matches. This CDR3 contains 15 residues. The V gene's germline CDR1 is LGHDT and CDR2 YNNKEL (reference sequence). CDR3 protein: CASSSRDSRRNEQFF. DNA for the CDR3: TGTGCCAGCAGCTCCCGGGACAGCAGACGCAATGAGCAGTTCTTC.

Details on this clonotype: This may be a read error: a much more frequent sequence differs by one nucleotide. It is likely a read error, because the conserved phenylalanine at the end of the CDR3 is missing. The chain carries TRBV11-2 and TRBJ1-3; 10 bases agree with TRBD1. This CDR3 is built from 16 residues. V was clipped by 5 bases and J by 1 base; unmatched bases: 5. The germline CDR1 and CDR2 sequences are SGHAT and FQNNGV. The CDR3 coding sequence is TGTGCCAGCAGCAAGACAGGGGGCTCTTCTGGAAACACCATATATTCT. Residues: CASSKTGGSSGNTIYS.

In its sample, this clonotype was seen a few times. The rearrangement uses TRBV5-1 and TRBJ2-6; TRBD1 matches at 9 bases. In germline, CDR1 is SGHRS, CDR2 YFSETQ. The CDR3 consists of 18 residues. Trimming cost V 4 bases and J 2 bases; bases outside gene matches: 10. The CDR3 DNA is TGCGCCAGCAGCCCCTCTACAGGGGGCTTCACTGGGGCCAACGTCCTGACTTTC. This codes for CASSPSTGGFTGANVLTF.

This clonotype has just a few counts. The chain carries TRBV20-1 and TRBJ1-2; D call uncertain. The CDR3 is 11 residues long. Per germline, CDR1 DFQATT and CDR2 SNEGSKA (reference sequence). The V end was cut by 5 bases, the J end by 7 bases, with 11 bases between. As DNA, the CDR3 is TGCAGTGCTTCGGAGGGTTTTGGCTACACCTTC. As protein: CSASEGFGYTF.

The chain is built from TRBV20-1 and TRBJ1-1; D possibly corresponds to TRBD1 (5 bases). The V gene's germline CDR1 is DFQATT and CDR2 SNEGSKA (reference sequence). The ends were cut back, 3 bases at V and 11 bases at J, with 22 bases in the middle. CDR3 length: 14 residues. This CDR3 is CSASSGTTLGGAFF. CDR3 DNA: TGCAGTGCTAGTTCCGGGACGACCCTCGGAGGGGCTTTCTTT.